The present T cell receptor (beta chain) was sequenced within a study of glioma-infiltrating T cells. Amplification of TCR alpha and beta CDR3 regions from RNA used iRepertoire nested multiplex PCR. TCRdb reprocessed the multiplex PCR reads with MiXCR, giving one entry per CDR3 protein. This sample has about 180,000 distinct CDR3 sequences; roughly two fifths occur once, and the top ten carry around 4.9%. The germline V gene encodes CDR1 SEHNR and CDR2 FQNEAQ (reference sequence). The V end was cut by 0 bases, the J end by 8 bases, with 11 bases between. This CDR3 is 13 amino acids long. This sequence was found in a human donor with low-grade glioma or glioblastoma, undergoing nonglioma brain surgery, or in good health (not recorded which). The sample was glioma tissue, nonneoplastic brain tissue, or PBMCs (not recorded which). V usage is TRBV7-9 and J usage is TRBJ2-7; D not certain. The CDR3 DNA is TGTGCCAGCAGCTTAGCGCTGGCGGATAAGCAGTACTTC. Its protein product is CASSLALADKQYF. Full variable domain (remainder filled in from reference TRBV7-9 and TRBJ2-7): DTGVSQNPRHKITKRGQNVTFRCDPISEHNRLYWYRQTLGQGPEFLTYFQNEAQLEKSRLLSDRFSAERPKGSFSTLEIQRTEQGDSAMYLCASSLALADKQYFGPGTRLTVT.